The 4 T cell receptor beta chains below were found in one sample sequenced in a study of shared clonotypes between healthy human individuals. Using immunoSEQ multiplex PCR, the repertoire was profiled, and TCRdb retains in-frame clones only, with some absent. The data hold 2 million to 2.5 million clones, with 85% to 95% observed a single time. Specimen: naive CD4+ T cells from PBMCs. Subset given: CD45RA+ positively selected. These receptors all come from a man aged 18 to 29 in good health. Some clones in this sample may be carry-over from other donors' samples.

This chain joins TRBV19 and TRBJ2-1; D not certain. Germline CDR1 is LNHDA and CDR2 is SQIVND (reference sequence). The CDR3 has 14 amino acids. With 10 bases removed from V and 5 bases from J, the gap between germline ends came to 18 bases. The CDR3 DNA reads as TGTGCCACTGGGCTGGTGAACCGAAACAATGAGCAGTTCTTC. Translation: CATGLVNRNNEQFF.

Here the CDR3 reads CASSPTGGRGQYF. Here the CDR3 DNA reads TGTGCCAGCTCACCGACAGGGGGGAGAGGGCAGTACTTC. The J gene is TRBJ2-7, the V gene TRBV18; TRBD1 aligns across 9 bases. Germline assignment: CDR1 KGHSH and CDR2 LQKENI. The CDR3 length is 13 residues. With 3 bases clipped from V and 9 bases from J, the junction kept 6 bases outside the gene matches.

This clone is a singleton in its sample. The chain uses TRBV25-1 and TRBJ2-7; D is possibly TRBD1 (6 bases). Germline assignment: CDR1 MGHDK and CDR2 SYGVNS. The CDR3 sequence is 14 residues long. Trimming removed 4 bases at V and 7 bases at J, with 17 bases between. This chain's CDR3 is CASSGDIPVVEQYF. The CDR3 region has the DNA TGTGCCAGCAGTGGGGACATCCCGGTGGTTGAGCAGTACTTC.

V gene TRBV10-3 combines with J gene TRBJ2-1; 11 nucleotides line up with TRBD1. Unmatched junction bases numbered 14, after V lost 5 bases and J lost 5 bases. The germline V gene encodes CDR1 ENHRY and CDR2 SYGVKD. The CDR3 runs 18 residues. The CDR3 DNA sequence: TGTGCCATCAGTTATGGACAGGGGGCGAGCGCCGGGGACAATGAGCAGTTCTTC. Residues: CAISYGQGASAGDNEQFF.